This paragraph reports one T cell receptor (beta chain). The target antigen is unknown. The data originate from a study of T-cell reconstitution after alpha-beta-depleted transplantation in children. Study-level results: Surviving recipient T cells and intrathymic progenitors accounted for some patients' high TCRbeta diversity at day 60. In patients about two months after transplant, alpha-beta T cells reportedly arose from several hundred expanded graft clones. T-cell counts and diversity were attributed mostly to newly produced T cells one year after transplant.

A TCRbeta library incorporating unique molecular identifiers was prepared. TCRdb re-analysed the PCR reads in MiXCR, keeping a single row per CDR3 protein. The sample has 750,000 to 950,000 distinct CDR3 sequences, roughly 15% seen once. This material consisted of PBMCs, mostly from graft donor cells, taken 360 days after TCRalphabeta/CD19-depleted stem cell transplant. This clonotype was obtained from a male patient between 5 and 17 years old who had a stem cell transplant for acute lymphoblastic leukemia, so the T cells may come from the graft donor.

CDR3: CASSQRRGLTDTQYF. In DNA, the CDR3 is TGTGCCAGCAGTCAACGGCGCGGACTCACAGATACGCAGTATTTT. The chain links TRBV3-1 to TRBJ2-3, with a weak D call TRBD2 (5 bases). Germline CDR1 and CDR2: LGHDT and YNNKEL (reference sequence). The CDR3 sequence is 15 residues long. Trimming pared 6 bases from V and 2 bases from J, leaving 15 bases between.